The 23 T cell receptor beta chains below come from one sample, sequenced in a study of blood T cell repertoires in COVID-19. Some clones are missing from TCRdb's copy, which holds only in-frame ones; the method was immunoSEQ multiplex PCR. The repertoire holds about 240,000 clones, with 75% to 85% as singletons. Material for sequencing was peripheral blood. The receptors were sampled from a woman in her fifties or sixties with active or convalescent COVID-19.

This chain uses TRBV29-1 with TRBJ1-4; maybe TRBD1 (5 bases). CDR1 SQVTM and CDR2 ANQGSEA come from the germline V gene. Trimming stripped 4 bases from V and 7 bases from J, with 13 bases between. CDR3 size: 13 residues. CDR3 in amino acids: CSVGRGLGEKLFF. In DNA, the CDR3 is TGCAGCGTTGGTAGGGGATTGGGTGAAAAACTGTTTTTT.

V is TRBV5-5 and J is TRBJ1-2; D is possibly TRBD1 (6 bases). Trimming took off 0 bases at V and 4 bases at J, with 13 bases between the two ends. The CDR3 is 15 residues long. The V gene's germline CDR1 is SGHKS and CDR2 YYEKEE (reference sequence). CDR3 loop: CASSLGNRVPYGYTF. CDR3 nucleotides: TGTGCCAGCAGCTTGGGGAACAGGGTCCCCTATGGCTACACCTTC.

This clone occurred once. V is TRBV25-1 and J is TRBJ1-2; 10 positions agree with TRBD1. CDR1 and CDR2 (germline): MGHDK, SYGVNS. With 4 bases clipped from V and 5 bases from J, the junction kept 7 bases outside the gene matches. This CDR3 comprises 15 residues. The CDR3 protein is CASSGTGGKGYGYTF. In DNA, the CDR3 is TGTGCCAGCAGTGGGACAGGGGGGAAGGGGTATGGCTACACCTTC.

The table lists this clone with a few counts. The sample carries other DNA sequences with the same CDR3. This chain links TRBV18 with TRBJ2-5; possibly TRBD2 for D (6 bases). This CDR3 region has 13 residues. CDR1 is KGHSH, CDR2 LQKENI, per germline. The V end was cut by 1 base, the J end by 4 bases, with 7 bases between. The CDR3 DNA sequence: TGTGCCAGCTCACCACAGGGAGGAGAGACCCAGTACTTC. Translation gives CASSPQGGETQYF.

This chain connects TRBV7-8 to TRBJ2-7; D possibly corresponds to TRBD2 (6 bases). This CDR3 is 15 amino acids long. The germline CDR1 and CDR2 sequences are SGHVS and FQNEAQ. Trimming removed 6 bases at V and 0 bases at J, with 15 bases between. CDR3 protein: CASRRVEGISYEQYF. CDR3 nucleotide sequence: TGTGCCAGCAGACGAGTGGAGGGGATCTCCTACGAGCAGTACTTC.

On this clone itself: Additional DNA sequences in this sample encode the identical CDR3. J is TRBJ1-4 and V is TRBV5-1; possible D gene TRBD1, 5 bases. The V and J ends lost 4 bases and 2 bases respectively, with 9 bases between them. The CDR3 covers 14 residues. The germline gives CDR1 SGHRS, CDR2 YFSETQ. The CDR3 spells CASSLGATNEKLFF. The CDR3 DNA reads TGCGCCAGCAGCCTTGGGGCGACTAATGAAAAACTGTTTTTT.

J is TRBJ1-5 and V is TRBV19, with TRBD1 identical over 9 bases. The CDR3 sequence is 14 residues long. V shed 5 bases, J shed 11 bases, and the junction held 10 bases outside the gene matches. Germline V gene lookup returns CDR1 LNHDA and CDR2 SQIVND (reference sequence). The CDR3 nucleotides read TGTGCCAGTAGTCCTTGGACAGGGGTCAAGTCCCAGCATTTT. The encoded protein is CASSPWTGVKSQHF.

The chain has TRBV7-9 and TRBJ2-1; possible D gene TRBD2, 6 bases. Trimming took 1 base from V and 7 from J, leaving 14 bases between them. Germline V gene data show CDR1 as SEHNR and CDR2 as FQNEAQ (reference sequence). CDR3 length: 15 residues. The CDR3 loop reads CASSLGASVRNEQFF. The CDR3 bases are TGTGCCAGCAGCTTAGGAGCTAGCGTCCGGAATGAGCAGTTCTTC.

This clone occurred a few times. Other DNA sequences in this sample translate to the same CDR3. The genes are TRBV12-3 or TRBV12-4 and TRBJ1-2; D call uncertain. This CDR3 spans 12 amino acids. Trimming shortened V by 3 bases and J by 4 bases, and 6 bases separated the two germline ends. This chain's CDR3 is CASSFGSYGYTF. In nucleotides, the CDR3 is TGTGCCAGCAGTTTCGGGTCCTATGGCTACACCTTC.

The V and J genes are TRBV4-1 and TRBJ1-5, with a weak D call TRBD1 (5 bases). The V and J ends lost 0 bases and 3 bases respectively, with 12 bases between them. CDR3 length: 16 amino acids. Germline assignment: CDR1 MGHRA and CDR2 YSYEKL. The CDR3 here is CASSQESGPNNQPQHF. The CDR3 nucleotides are TGCGCCAGCAGCCAAGAATCAGGGCCCAACAATCAGCCCCAGCATTTT.

The V gene is TRBV11-1, the J gene TRBJ2-5, with D possibly matching TRBD2 (5 bases). V was shortened by 1 base and J by 2 bases, with 14 bases between the two germline ends. The CDR3 runs to 16 residues. Germline-derived CDR1 and CDR2 are SGHAT and FQDESV (reference sequence). In DNA form, the CDR3 reads TGTGCCAGCAGCTTAGGTACAGACTATGCTCAAGAGACCCAGTACTTC. Translated: CASSLGTDYAQETQYF. Using reference TRBV11-1 and TRBJ2-5 for the parts outside the CDR3, the full variable domain is EAEVAQSPRYKITEKSQAVAFWCDPISGHATLYWYRQILGQGPELLVQFQDESVVDDSQLPKDRFSAERLKGVDSTLKIQPAELGDSAMYLCASSLGTDYAQETQYFGPGTRLLVL.

This rearrangement joins TRBV9 to TRBJ2-5, with 11 bases matching TRBD1. Germline V gene sequence: CDR1 SGDLS, CDR2 YYNGEE. The ends lost 0 bases at V and 4 bases at J; junction bases unmatched: 8. The CDR3 covers 17 residues. Written as DNA, the CDR3 is TGTGCCAGCAGCGTAGGGACAGGGGGCGCGGGGAGAGAGACCCAGTACTTC. Translated, it gives CASSVGTGGAGRETQYF.

V and J are TRBV7-3 and TRBJ2-5; D unclear. This CDR3 has 11 amino acids. Germline CDR1 is SGHTA and CDR2 is FQGTGA. Trimming shortened V by 5 bases and J by 2 bases, and 3 bases separated the two germline ends. CDR3 residues: CASSEQETQYF. The DNA for the CDR3 is TGTGCCAGCAGCGAGCAAGAGACCCAGTACTTC.

This clone was observed once. The rearrangement links TRBV2 to TRBJ1-5, with unresolved D. The germline V gene has CDR1 SNHLY and CDR2 FYNNEI. Trimming removed 6 bases at V and 3 bases at J, with 6 bases between. This CDR3 has 12 residues. This CDR3 reads CASRGNNQPQHF. DNA of the CDR3: TGTGCCAGCAGGGGCAACAATCAGCCCCAGCATTTT.

This clone was seen once. The V and J genes are TRBV5-5 and TRBJ1-2; D ambiguous. The CDR3 extends over 14 amino acids. Looked up from germline, CDR1 is SGHKS and CDR2 is YYEKEE (reference sequence). The V end lost 4 bases, the J end lost 0 bases, and 10 bases lay between the germline ends. The CDR3: CASSPLASNYGYTF. CDR3 sequence (DNA): TGTGCCAGCAGCCCTCTAGCCTCTAACTATGGCTACACCTTC.

This chain joins TRBV19 and TRBJ1-6; 7 nucleotides match TRBD1. CDR1 is LNHDA, CDR2 SQIVND, per germline (reference sequence). J was trimmed by 6 bases and V by 3 bases; bases with no gene match: 5. This CDR3 comprises 15 residues. CDR3 protein: CASSITGVGNSPLHF. DNA of the CDR3: TGTGCCAGTAGTATCACAGGGGTTGGTAATTCACCCCTCCACTTT.

The V gene is TRBV4-1, the J gene TRBJ1-5; D ambiguous. Trimming stripped 0 bases from V and 3 bases from J, with 12 bases between. The germline CDR1 and CDR2 sequences are MGHRA and YSYEKL. This CDR3 spans 16 amino acids. The CDR3 region has the DNA TGCGCCAGCAGCCAAGAACCAGCTAGAGCCAATCAGCCCCAGCATTTT. As protein: CASSQEPARANQPQHF.

The chain links TRBV2 to TRBJ1-2; TRBD1 might be the D (5 bases). Germline V gives CDR1 SNHLY, CDR2 FYNNEI. V lost 7 bases, J lost 8 bases, and 17 bases lay in between. CDR3 length: 13 residues. CDR3 protein: CASTPDGGRGYTF. The CDR3 nucleotides read TGTGCCAGCACCCCCGACGGGGGACGGGGCTACACCTTC.

The V call is TRBV5-1, the J call TRBJ2-1, with 10 bases identical to TRBD2. The germline V gene encodes CDR1 SGHRS and CDR2 YFSETQ. This CDR3 spans 15 amino acids. With V trimmed by 4 bases and J by 4 bases, 5 bases remained unmatched. CDR3 region: CASSPSGGAYNEQFF. The CDR3 DNA follows: TGCGCCAGCAGCCCCAGCGGGGGGGCTTACAATGAGCAGTTCTTC.

The chain has TRBV6-5 and TRBJ1-4; TRBD1 matches 7 bases. V trimming: 6 bases; J trimming: 7 bases; junction bases outside the gene matches: 11. In germline, CDR1 is MNHEY, CDR2 SVGAGI. The CDR3 loop spans 15 amino acids. The CDR3 region is CASRLTGTASEKLFF. The CDR3 coding sequence is TGTGCCAGCAGGTTAACCGGGACAGCCTCTGAAAAACTGTTTTTT.

In this sample, this clone turned up once. V gene TRBV6-5 combines with J gene TRBJ1-2, with 7 bases identical to TRBD1. The germline CDR1 and CDR2 sequences are MNHEY and SVGAGI. The junction had 7 bases not matched to a gene; V was cut back by 6 bases and J by 0 bases. There are 15 residues in the CDR3. CDR3 sequence: CASRYGDRANYGYTF. CDR3 bases: TGTGCCAGCAGATACGGGGACAGAGCTAACTATGGCTACACCTTC.

This clone was detected once. The chain uses TRBV5-1 and TRBJ1-4; tentative D call: TRBD1 (5 bases). The V gene lost 1 base and the J gene lost 2 bases, with 12 bases spanning the gap. The CDR3 runs to 16 residues. The germline gives CDR1 SGHRS, CDR2 YFSETQ. The CDR3 here is CASSLPGGTTNEKLFF. In DNA, the CDR3 is TGCGCCAGCAGCTTGCCAGGAGGGACGACTAATGAAAAACTGTTTTTT.

V usage is TRBV6-6 and J usage is TRBJ2-3; TRBD1 agrees at 11 bases. The CDR3 is 15 amino acids. The germline CDR1 and CDR2 sequences are MNHNY and SVGAGI (reference sequence). Trimming at V came to 1 base and at J to 5 bases, leaving 2 bases not matched to a gene. CDR3 sequence (DNA): TGTGCCAGCAGTTACTTGGGACAGGGGGGAGATACGCAGTATTTT. This sequence encodes CASSYLGQGGDTQYF.